These 6 T cell receptor beta chains share one sample of origin, sequenced in a study of blood T cell repertoires in COVID-19. The repertoire was sequenced with immunoSEQ multiplex PCR; TCRdb's copy has only in-frame clones and lacks some. The sample records 210,000 or so clones, just over 85% being singletons. The material sequenced was peripheral blood. The receptors originated from a man between 18 and 35 years old with active or convalescent COVID-19.

V and J are TRBV3-1 (or the pseudogene TRBV3-2) and TRBJ2-5; TRBD1 agrees at 7 bases. Trimming cost V 4 bases and J 2 bases; bases outside gene matches: 7. There are 15 residues in the CDR3. Germline V gene sequence: CDR1 LGHDT, CDR2 YNNKEL (reference sequence). Written as DNA, the CDR3 is TGTGCCAGCAGCCCATCCCGGGGACAGCAAGAGACCCAGTACTTC. Encoded protein: CASSPSRGQQETQYF.

V is TRBV19 and J is TRBJ2-7; D not resolved. Germline CDR1 LNHDA, CDR2 SQIVND (reference sequence). The length of the CDR3 is 12 residues. Trimming removed 9 bases from V and 3 bases from J, with 12 bases in between. CDR3 residues: CASDLDCYEQYF. CDR3 nucleotides: TGTGCCAGCGACCTAGACTGCTACGAGCAGTACTTC.

The chain recombines TRBV29-1 with TRBJ2-1, with no clear D. The ends were cut back, 6 bases at V and 5 bases at J, with 5 bases in the middle. This CDR3 contains 10 residues. CDR1 is SQVTM and CDR2 is ANQGSEA in the germline V gene. CDR3 residues: CSVVNNEQFF. In DNA form, the CDR3 reads TGCAGCGTCGTAAACAATGAGCAGTTCTTC.

The rearrangement links TRBV7-2 to TRBJ1-6; tentatively, D is TRBD1 (5 bases). V gave up 2 bases and J gave up 7 bases, with 12 bases separating them. The CDR3 sequence is 15 residues long. Per germline, CDR1 SGHTA and CDR2 FQGNSA. The CDR3 DNA is TGTGCCAGCAGCTTAACACAGGCCCAGAATTCACCCCTCCACTTT. Residues: CASSLTQAQNSPLHF.

The chain carries TRBV19 and TRBJ2-5; 9 nucleotides align to TRBD1. Trimming cost V 1 base and J 2 bases; bases outside gene matches: 14. The CDR3 has 19 amino acids. Germline CDR1 reads LNHDA; CDR2 reads SQIVND (reference sequence). CDR3 region: CASSIGPGTGTWQQETQYF. Here the CDR3 DNA reads TGTGCCAGTAGTATAGGCCCCGGGACAGGGACATGGCAACAAGAGACCCAGTACTTC.

This sequence joins TRBV7-8 and TRBJ2-5, with D maybe TRBD1 (6 bases). The germline gives CDR1 SGHVS, CDR2 FQNEAQ. CDR3 length: 13 amino acids. The V end was cut by 5 bases, the J end by 4 bases, with 11 bases between. The CDR3 region has the DNA TGTGCCAGCAGCCGAGTAGGGGGAGAGACCCAGTACTTC. Its translation: CASSRVGGETQYF. Full variable domain (remainder filled in from reference TRBV7-8 and TRBJ2-5): GAGVSQSPRYKVAKRGQDVALRCDPISGHVSLFWYQQALGQGPEFLTYFQNEAQLDKSGLPSDRFFAERPEGSVSTLKIQRTQQEDSAVYLCASSRVGGETQYFGPGTRLLVL.